Each of the 28 T cell receptor beta chains below was sequenced from the same sample in a study of blood T cell repertoires in COVID-19. The table came from immunoSEQ multiplex PCR; TCRdb's copy has only in-frame clones and leaves some out. The sample lists roughly 180,000 clones, 90% to 95% seen once, with 0.7% to 0.8% in the top ten. Specimen: peripheral blood. These receptors were obtained from a young man with COVID-19, enrolled during active disease.

The V call is TRBV9, the J call TRBJ2-3; tentatively, D is TRBD1 (5 bases). Trimming stripped 0 bases from V and 4 bases from J, with 12 bases between. Germline CDR1 is SGDLS and CDR2 is YYNGEE. The CDR3 contains 15 residues. The CDR3 loop is CASSVGRVNADTQYF. The CDR3 DNA is TGTGCCAGCAGCGTAGGCAGGGTGAACGCAGATACGCAGTATTTT.

The gene calls are TRBV6-5 and TRBJ2-3; 9 bases align to TRBD1. Germline-derived CDR1 and CDR2 are MNHEY and SVGAGI. Trimming removed 0 bases from V and 4 bases from J; junction bases left unmatched: 5. CDR3 length equals 16 residues. The CDR3 here is CASSYSGQGGPDTQYF. The CDR3 DNA is TGTGCCAGCAGTTACTCGGGACAGGGTGGACCAGATACGCAGTATTTT.

The chain employs TRBV11-2 and TRBJ1-4; no clear D. This CDR3 is 15 amino acids long. V lost 5 bases, J lost 8 bases, and 18 bases lay in between. The germline gives CDR1 SGHAT, CDR2 FQNNGV. CDR3 sequence (DNA): TGTGCCAGCAGCGAAGGGTTTGAGTCGGGGGAAAAACTGTTTTTT. It specifies CASSEGFESGEKLFF. Full variable domain (outside the CDR3, taken from reference TRBV11-2 and TRBJ1-4): EAGVAQSPRYKIIEKRQSVAFWCNPISGHATLYWYQQILGQGPKLLIQFQNNGVVDDSQLPKDRFSAERLKGVDSTLKIQPAKLEDSAVYLCASSEGFESGEKLFFGSGTQLSVL.

The V and J genes are TRBV6-1 and TRBJ1-2; D call uncertain. The CDR3 has 16 amino acids. Trimming removed 4 bases at V and 1 base at J, with 16 bases between. Germline V lookup: CDR1 MNHNS, CDR2 SASEGT. In DNA form, the CDR3 reads TGTGCCAGCAGTGTCCTTGTGGGCACCCTTAACTATGGCTACACCTTC. This encodes CASSVLVGTLNYGYTF.

The J gene is TRBJ1-2, the V gene TRBV9, with 7 nucleotides matching TRBD1. V lost 2 bases and J lost 3; bases outside the gene matches: 4. The CDR3 is 14 residues long. CDR1 is SGDLS and CDR2 is YYNGEE in the germline V gene. The CDR3 bases are TGTGCCAGCAGCGTGACAGGGCACGACTATGGCTACACCTTC. Its protein product is CASSVTGHDYGYTF.

The chain employs TRBV7-9 and TRBJ2-1, with TRBD1 identical over 10 bases. Trimming took 6 bases from V and 6 from J; bases not matched to a gene: 5. CDR1 is SEHNR and CDR2 is FQNEAQ in the germline V gene (reference sequence). The CDR3 is 14 residues long. The CDR3 sequence: CASRPGQGRNEQFF. In nucleotides, the CDR3 is TGTGCCAGCAGACCGGGACAGGGGCGCAATGAGCAGTTCTTC.

This rearrangement joins TRBV5-1 to TRBJ1-6; no clear D gene. Germline CDR1 SGHRS, CDR2 YFSETQ. The CDR3 contains 16 residues. Trimming took 0 bases from V and 0 from J, leaving 7 bases between them. As DNA, the CDR3 is TGCGCCAGCAGCTTGGCCATGAGCTCCTATAATTCACCCCTCCACTTT. The encoded protein is CASSLAMSSYNSPLHF.

This rearrangement joins TRBV19 to TRBJ1-6, with TRBD1 as a possible D gene (6 bases). Germline loops: CDR1 LNHDA, CDR2 SQIVND (reference sequence). This CDR3 spans 15 amino acids. The ends were cut back, 4 bases at V and 6 bases at J, with 13 bases in the middle. CDR3 bases: TGTGCCAGTAGTACCGGCATAGGGGGTAATTCACCCCTCCACTTT. Protein sequence: CASSTGIGGNSPLHF.

The chain has TRBV5-1 and TRBJ2-2, with 9 bases identical to TRBD1. The J segment lost 7 bases and the V segment lost 4 bases, leaving 8 bases of the junction unmatched. The CDR3 is made up of 15 amino acids. From germline, CDR1 is SGHRS and CDR2 YFSETQ. CDR3: CASSPGTGISGELFF. The DNA of the CDR3 is TGCGCCAGCAGCCCCGGGACAGGGATTAGCGGGGAGCTGTTTTTT.

The chain employs TRBV25-1 and TRBJ1-2; D might be TRBD1 (5 bases). Germline-derived CDR1 and CDR2 are MGHDK and SYGVNS. V was trimmed by 8 bases and J by 2 bases, leaving 9 bases between them. The length of the CDR3 is 12 residues. CDR3 region: CASGGLNYGYTF. The CDR3 region has the DNA TGTGCCAGCGGGGGACTCAACTATGGCTACACCTTC.

The rearrangement joins TRBV19 to TRBJ1-5; TRBD1 agrees at 9 bases. Germline-derived CDR1 and CDR2 are LNHDA and SQIVND (reference sequence). The CDR3 runs to 14 residues. V dropped 7 bases and J dropped 3; count of bases not matched to a gene: 4. CDR3 residues: CASTWDRDNQPQHF. CDR3 in DNA: TGTGCCAGTACCTGGGACAGGGACAATCAGCCCCAGCATTTT.

The chain combines TRBV5-4 with TRBJ1-1; 7 bases are a match to TRBD1. Trimming cost V 2 bases and J 2 bases; bases outside gene matches: 3. Germline assignment: CDR1 SGHNT and CDR2 YYREEE (reference sequence). The CDR3 covers 14 residues. This CDR3 reads CASSLQGINTEAFF. The CDR3 DNA is TGTGCCAGCAGCTTACAGGGGATTAACACTGAAGCTTTCTTT.

The chain uses TRBV4-1 and TRBJ1-6; D possibly corresponds to TRBD1 (6 bases). Trimming took off 2 bases at V and 5 bases at J, with 19 bases between the two ends. The CDR3 loop spans 18 amino acids. Per the germline V gene, CDR1 is MGHRA and CDR2 is YSYEKL. CDR3 in DNA: TGCGCCAGCAGCCAACAACAGGACAGACCCCTGAATAATTCACCCCTCCACTTT. As protein: CASSQQQDRPLNNSPLHF.

The V gene is TRBV2, the J gene TRBJ2-7; TRBD1 is a possible D gene (5 bases). This CDR3 is built from 11 residues. V lost 5 bases to trimming and J lost 7 bases, with 9 bases between them. Germline V gene sequence: CDR1 SNHLY, CDR2 FYNNEI. CDR3 bases: TGTGCCAGCAGTCTAGGGGTTGAGCAGTACTTC. It translates to CASSLGVEQYF.

The chain is built from TRBV7-2 and TRBJ1-1, with TRBD1 matching over 9 bases. The germline CDR1 and CDR2 sequences are SGHTA and FQGNSA. V dropped 6 bases and J dropped 9; count of bases not matched to a gene: 11. This CDR3 is 14 amino acids long. CDR3 region: CASSHDRGIPQAFF. The DNA of the CDR3 is TGTGCCAGCAGTCACGACAGGGGGATACCCCAAGCTTTCTTT.

The chain is built from TRBV5-6 and TRBJ2-7; 10 nucleotides line up with TRBD1. The CDR3 spans 18 residues. V shed 6 bases and J 2 bases; nucleotides not matched to a gene: 17. Germline CDR1 reads SGHDT; CDR2 reads YYEEEE. CDR3 coding DNA: TGTGCCAGCACCCCTAACCGGGGACAGGGGAGGAAACCCTACGAGCAGTACTTC. Translating it yields CASTPNRGQGRKPYEQYF.

The chain employs TRBV2 and TRBJ1-2, with TRBD1 matching 7 bases. The length of the CDR3 is 15 residues. V gave up 2 bases and J gave up 8 bases; unmatched junction bases: 11. From germline, CDR1 is SNHLY and CDR2 FYNNEI. Here the CDR3 DNA reads TGTGCCAGCAGTGAATGGGCCGAGGGGGCGGGAGGCTACACCTTC. It translates to CASSEWAEGAGGYTF.

This rearrangement joins TRBV6-4 to TRBJ2-1; no reliable D call. The germline CDR1 and CDR2 sequences are MRHNA and SNTAGT. The CDR3 is 16 residues long. V gave up 2 bases and J gave up 0 bases, with 11 bases separating them. The CDR3 loop reads CASSDRFNSSYNEQFF. CDR3 sequence (DNA): TGTGCCAGCAGTGACAGATTCAATAGCTCCTACAATGAGCAGTTCTTC.

For the CDR3, the DNA is TGTGCCAGCAGCCACGACGGGACAAGAAATGGCTACACCTTC. Residues: CASSHDGTRNGYTF. The V call is TRBV3-1 (or the pseudogene TRBV3-2), the J call TRBJ1-2; maybe TRBD1 (6 bases). Trimming pared 3 bases from V and 6 bases from J, leaving 14 bases between. Germline loops: CDR1 LGHDT, CDR2 YNNKEL (reference sequence). CDR3 size: 14 residues.

Only one count was recorded for this clone. The chain combines TRBV5-6 with TRBJ1-5; no definite D call. CDR3 length: 16 residues. V was shortened by 0 bases and J by 2 bases, with 12 bases between the two germline ends. Germline CDR1 SGHDT, CDR2 YYEEEE. CDR3 sequence (DNA): TGTGCCAGCAGCTTGGGTTCGGGTTTGGGCAATCAGCCCCAGCATTTT. It translates to CASSLGSGLGNQPQHF.

The DNA for the CDR3 is TGTGCCAGCAGTTTCCAGCGGGGGGCGATCACCGGGGAGCTGTTTTTT. This translates into CASSFQRGAITGELFF. This rearrangement joins TRBV27 to TRBJ2-2; 9 bases are shared with TRBD2. Per the germline V gene, CDR1 is MNHEY and CDR2 is SMNVEV (reference sequence). Trimming cost V 3 bases and J 4 bases; bases outside gene matches: 6. CDR3 length: 16 amino acids.

This rearrangement joins TRBV27 to TRBJ2-2; 10 bases are shared with TRBD2. The CDR3 sequence is 17 residues long. Germline values: CDR1 MNHEY, CDR2 SMNVEV (reference sequence). Trimming took 10 bases from V and 7 from J; bases not matched to a gene: 18. DNA of the CDR3: TGTGCCACCCTCTCCTTAGGGGTAGCGGGGGGTATCGGGGAGCTGTTTTTT. Amino acid sequence: CATLSLGVAGGIGELFF.

This clone was counted once. The chain uses TRBV5-1 and TRBJ1-4, with D perhaps matching TRBD1 (5 bases). Per the germline V gene, CDR1 is SGHRS and CDR2 is YFSETQ. This CDR3 spans 14 amino acids. V lost 5 bases and J lost 0, with 8 bases in between. In DNA form, the CDR3 reads TGCGCCAGCAGACAGGTTGCAACTAATGAAAAACTGTTTTTT. Translation: CASRQVATNEKLFF.

This clone was seen a single time. The V gene is TRBV30, the J gene TRBJ1-5; D is ambiguous. Trimming stripped 0 bases from V and 5 bases from J, with 11 bases between. Per germline, CDR1 GTSNPN and CDR2 SVGIG (reference sequence). This CDR3 region has 14 residues. CDR3 in amino acids: CAWSVNTGDQPQHF. The CDR3 region has the DNA TGTGCCTGGAGTGTAAACACCGGAGATCAGCCCCAGCATTTT.

This chain joins TRBV19 and TRBJ1-4, with 8 bases identical to TRBD1. The CDR3 runs to 14 residues. In germline, CDR1 is LNHDA, CDR2 SQIVND (reference sequence). Trimming cost V 6 bases and J 6 bases; bases outside gene matches: 6. The CDR3 DNA reads TGTGCCAGTAGCCCTCAGGGGGCGGATGAAAAACTGTTTTTT. The encoded protein is CASSPQGADEKLFF.

This clone was recorded once. The chain recombines TRBV6-5 with TRBJ2-5, with a weak D call TRBD2 (6 bases). This CDR3 comprises 16 residues. V dropped 2 bases and J dropped 2 bases, with 15 bases sitting between them. CDR1 is MNHEY, CDR2 SVGAGI, per germline. Here the CDR3 reads CASSYGRTMEQETQYF. CDR3 DNA: TGTGCCAGCAGTTACGGAAGGACTATGGAACAAGAGACCCAGTACTTC.

The chain carries TRBV3-1 (or the pseudogene TRBV3-2) and TRBJ1-3; D uncertain. Deletions cut 3 bases from V and 0 bases from J, with 6 bases between. CDR1 and CDR2 (germline): LGHDT, YNNKEL (reference sequence). The length of the CDR3 is 14 residues. The chain's CDR3 is CASSHGSSGNTIYF. In DNA form, the CDR3 reads TGTGCCAGCAGCCATGGTAGCTCTGGAAACACCATATATTTT.

The chain's CDR3 is CASSEYGDRAEAFF. The CDR3 coding sequence is TGCGCCAGCAGTGAGTACGGGGACAGAGCTGAAGCTTTCTTT. The chain combines TRBV10-1 with TRBJ1-1, with 7 nucleotides matching TRBD1. V lost 1 base, J lost 6 bases, and 5 bases stayed unmatched. Germline V gene sequence: CDR1 WNHNN, CDR2 SYGVQD (reference sequence). This CDR3 has 14 residues.